Listed below are T cell receptor beta chains from one sample, sequenced in a study of CD8 T cells in ankylosing spondylitis. TCRdb re-called the 5' RACE reads through MiXCR, storing one row per CDR3 protein. The data hold 200,000 to 300,000 distinct CDR3 sequences, with 8% to 11% observed a single time. The source material was blood, either unsorted or a sorted T cell fraction (not recorded which). The receptors stem from a male donor with ankylosing spondylitis or in good health (not recorded which). Each CDR3 is given without its conserved first and last residue. D genes are given only for firm matches.

j_call v_call d_call cdr3_aa
TRBJ2-1 TRBV30 TRBD2 AWSVAGYNEQF
TRBJ1-5 TRBV5-1 - ASSRTGESNQPQH
TRBJ1-2 TRBV11-2 - ASSLSGGYGYT
TRBJ2-3 TRBV20-1 - SAGPGSRGDTQY
TRBJ2-5 TRBV11-2 TRBD1 ASSLEGGQGWQETQY
TRBJ2-1 TRBV21-1 - ASSKDGLAGGPFIWINEQF
TRBJ2-3 TRBV11-3 - ASSLWGKLATDTQY
TRBJ2-3 TRBV30 - AWSVPVTSTDTQY
TRBJ2-7 TRBV5-1 - ASSPAGLGISYEQY
TRBJ1-1 TRBV7-9 - ACGGGERLMNTEAF
TRBJ1-2 TRBV5-1 TRBD1 ASSGTGGVYGYT
TRBJ2-1 TRBV12-3/TRBV12-4 - ASSLGPSSPF
TRBJ1-2 TRBV29-1 - SVDRQTNSSGYT
TRBJ2-7 TRBV20-1 - SARWGASDYEQY
TRBJ2-5 TRBV25-1 - ASSDTGRETQY
TRBJ2-1 TRBV9 TRBD2 ASSYSGRISYNEQF
TRBJ2-1 TRBV5-1 TRBD2 ASSLGTSGEQF
TRBJ1-5 TRBV6-1 - ASSEASPSPQH
TRBJ1-3 TRBV5-6 TRBD1 ASRPRQGGNTIY
TRBJ2-5 TRBV7-9 - ASSLASSGTFQETQY
TRBJ1-5 TRBV7-8 - ASSLAAFPSNQPQH
TRBJ2-1 TRBV5-6 TRBD2 ASSFPGTNNEQF
TRBJ2-5 TRBV11-3 TRBD1 ASSPRDRAETQY
TRBJ2-3 TRBV20-1 - SAPPGGSTDTQY
TRBJ2-7 TRBV11-2 - SSSLESSGSTTTYEQY
TRBJ2-1 TRBV5-1 - ASGSGTSNEQF
TRBJ2-3 TRBV18 TRBD2 ASSPGLAGTTDTQY
TRBJ1-2 TRBV7-8 - ASSLARQGLLGYT
TRBJ1-2 TRBV29-1 TRBD1 SVPPTGTGANYGYT
TRBJ2-3 TRBV6-1 TRBD1 ASTQGQGFGDTQY
TRBJ1-1 TRBV5-1 - ASSPLARNTMGTEAF
TRBJ2-5 TRBV4-2 - ASSQEAQETQY
TRBJ1-1 TRBV20-1 TRBD1 SASRPGGRAEAF
TRBJ2-7 TRBV7-2 - ASSLVQRYEQY
TRBJ2-5 TRBV12-3/TRBV12-4 - ASSFGREETQY
TRBJ2-5 TRBV25-1 - ASSDWDLGLGGETQY
TRBJ2-1 TRBV20-1 - SARAHYNEQF
TRBJ2-1 TRBV12-3/TRBV12-4 - ASSPDYREQF
TRBJ1-3 TRBV2 - ASSEGVAGNTIY
TRBJ2-5 TRBV20-1 - SADLRDGETQY
TRBJ2-5 TRBV7-9 TRBD1 ASSILTGEETQY
TRBJ2-3 TRBV11-3 TRBD2 ASSLGASGTTDTQY
TRBJ1-1 TRBV29-1 - SVVPLDTEAF
TRBJ2-1 TRBV7-9 - ASSKTSEQF
TRBJ2-1 TRBV20-1 - SAPIQGSGTYNEQF
TRBJ1-2 TRBV29-1 - SVEGPNILYGYT
TRBJ2-5 TRBV29-1 TRBD1 SVGQGGETQY
TRBJ1-1 TRBV5-4 TRBD1 ASKQGQEVRRSEAF